Each of the 22 T cell receptor beta chains below was sequenced from the same sample in a study of T cells in localized non-small cell lung cancer. This table comes from immunoSEQ multiplex PCR, and its TCRdb copy is limited to in-frame clones, with some not included. The repertoire holds fewer than 45,000 clones, with 86% as singletons. The material was peripheral blood, obtained before any cancer treatment. These receptors were collected from a woman between 18 and 55 years old with stage III lung adenocarcinoma.

The chain links TRBV30 to TRBJ1-2; D uncertain. Germline V gene data show CDR1 as GTSNPN and CDR2 as SVGIG (reference sequence). CDR3 size: 10 residues. The germline V and J ends were trimmed by 5 bases and 14 bases, with 15 bases remaining between them. This CDR3 is CAWFTGKYTF. CDR3 in DNA: TGTGCCTGGTTTACCGGGAAGTATACCTTC.

The rearrangement uses TRBV12-5 and TRBJ2-1; no definite D call. Germline-derived CDR1 and CDR2 are LGHNT and FRNRAP. V was clipped by 3 bases and J by 2 bases, with 17 bases between them. The CDR3 sequence is 17 residues long. CDR3 loop: CASGLELTSDTYNEQFF. The CDR3 nucleotides are TGTGCTAGTGGTTTAGAATTGACTTCAGATACCTACAATGAGCAGTTCTTC.

The chain has TRBV6-6 and TRBJ2-2; 8 bases agree with TRBD2. After removal of 7 bases from V and 4 bases from J, the junction contained 11 bases not matched to a gene. This CDR3 contains 16 residues. Germline values: CDR1 MNHNY, CDR2 SVGAGI (reference sequence). The CDR3 reads CASTRRGAQGTGELFF. The CDR3, as DNA: TGTGCCAGCACCCGGCGGGGGGCGCAAGGCACCGGGGAGCTGTTTTTT.

V usage is TRBV6-1 and J usage is TRBJ1-1, with TRBD1 matching 9 bases. Germline assignment: CDR1 MNHNS and CDR2 SASEGT. V shed 6 bases and J 4 bases; nucleotides not matched to a gene: 6. CDR3 size: 14 residues. CDR3 amino acids: CASREQGAGTEAFF. For the CDR3, the DNA is TGTGCCAGCAGAGAACAGGGGGCTGGCACTGAAGCTTTCTTT.

The chain couples TRBV4-1 to TRBJ1-1, with D possibly being TRBD1 (5 bases). V shed 0 bases and J shed 4 bases, with 9 bases lying between them. CDR3 length: 14 amino acids. Germline lookup yields CDR1 MGHRA and CDR2 YSYEKL. This chain's CDR3 is CASSQEGGSTEAFF. For the CDR3, the DNA is TGCGCCAGCAGCCAAGAGGGGGGGAGCACTGAAGCTTTCTTT.

J is TRBJ1-1 and V is TRBV19, with a tentative D call TRBD1 (6 bases). The CDR3 totals 14 residues. Germline V lookup: CDR1 LNHDA, CDR2 SQIVND (reference sequence). Trimming shortened V by 5 bases and J by 1 base, and 11 bases separated the two germline ends. DNA of the CDR3: TGTGCCAGTAGTCCAGGGACACCGAACACTGAAGCTTTCTTT. This codes for CASSPGTPNTEAFF.

This clone was counted between two and nine times. The J gene is TRBJ1-2, the V gene TRBV27; D call uncertain. The CDR3 consists of 12 residues. Germline V gene data show CDR1 as MNHEY and CDR2 as SMNVEV (reference sequence). V lost 3 bases and J 5 bases, leaving 7 bases between the germline ends. The CDR3 spells CASSLPGYGYTF. The CDR3 DNA reads TGTGCCAGCAGTTTGCCCGGGTATGGCTACACCTTC.

This chain uses TRBV7-9 with TRBJ2-7; a possible D gene is TRBD1 (5 bases). Germline V gene sequence: CDR1 SEHNR, CDR2 FQNEAQ (reference sequence). V lost 1 base and J lost 2, with 9 bases in between. This CDR3 contains 14 residues. The CDR3 nucleotides are TGTGCCAGCAGCTTAGGGGGCCAACCCTACGAGCAGTACTTC. It specifies CASSLGGQPYEQYF.

The chain uses TRBV7-8 and TRBJ2-7; perhaps TRBD1 as D (6 bases). Trimming took 6 bases from V and 7 from J, leaving 22 bases between them. CDR1 is SGHVS and CDR2 is FQNEAQ in the germline V gene. The CDR3 covers 15 residues. CDR3 residues: CASSGQLTPPGEQYF. The DNA of the CDR3 is TGTGCCAGCAGTGGACAGTTAACCCCTCCGGGGGAGCAGTACTTC.

V and J are TRBV27 and TRBJ1-3, with a possible D match to TRBD1 (5 bases). V gave up 7 bases and J gave up 2 bases, with 12 bases separating them. The CDR3 runs to 14 residues. From germline, CDR1 is MNHEY and CDR2 SMNVEV (reference sequence). Here the CDR3 reads CASTWGGAGNTIYF. In nucleotides, the CDR3 is TGTGCCAGCACCTGGGGGGGGGCTGGAAACACCATATATTTT.

The chain recombines TRBV2 with TRBJ1-4; 7 nucleotides align to TRBD1. Per the germline V gene, CDR1 is SNHLY and CDR2 is FYNNEI. CDR3 size: 15 residues. V shed 6 bases, J shed 4 bases, and the junction held 8 bases outside the gene matches. The CDR3 protein is CASRKTGAFNEKLFF. The CDR3 bases are TGTGCCAGCAGGAAAACAGGGGCATTTAATGAAAAACTGTTTTTT.

The V call is TRBV4-1, the J call TRBJ2-5; tentative D call: TRBD1 (5 bases). Trimming took off 1 base at V and 1 base at J, with 13 bases between the two ends. The CDR3 loop spans 16 amino acids. Germline CDR1 is MGHRA and CDR2 is YSYEKL. The CDR3 DNA sequence: TGCGCCAGCAGCCAAGTAAAGGAACAGGCCCAAGAGACCCAGTACTTC. It is translated as CASSQVKEQAQETQYF.

This chain uses TRBV7-8 with TRBJ2-5; D ambiguous. The CDR3 sequence is 14 residues long. V lost 1 base, J lost 2 bases, and 8 bases lay in between. Germline loops: CDR1 SGHVS, CDR2 FQNEAQ. The CDR3 loop is CASSLDVWQETQYF. As DNA, the CDR3 is TGTGCCAGCAGCTTAGATGTGTGGCAAGAGACCCAGTACTTC.

V is TRBV20-1 and J is TRBJ1-2; D uncertain. The CDR3 consists of 11 residues. V gave up 6 bases and J gave up 1 base, with 6 bases separating them. Germline V gene lookup returns CDR1 DFQATT and CDR2 SNEGSKA (reference sequence). The CDR3 sequence is CSALRNYGYTF. The CDR3 DNA sequence: TGCAGTGCCCTGCGTAACTATGGCTACACCTTC.

This clone was counted a single time. The genes are TRBV18 and TRBJ1-6; 7 positions agree with TRBD1. This CDR3 is built from 16 residues. CDR1 is KGHSH and CDR2 is LQKENI in the germline V gene. Losses at the gene ends were 5 bases for V and 6 bases for J; bases not matched to a gene: 10. The CDR3 region has the DNA TGTGCCAGCTCATCCCTTGACAGGGTGGGTAATTCACCCCTCCACTTT. It translates to CASSSLDRVGNSPLHF.

The genes are TRBV7-9 and TRBJ1-5; TRBD1 matches 10 bases. Unmatched junction bases numbered 2, after V lost 3 bases and J lost 6 bases. The CDR3 totals 14 residues. Looked up from germline, CDR1 is SEHNR and CDR2 is FQNEAQ (reference sequence). CDR3 in amino acids: CASSLTGGAQPQHF. The CDR3 DNA reads as TGTGCCAGCAGCTTGACAGGGGGCGCTCAGCCCCAGCATTTT. Combining the CDR3 with reference TRBV7-9 and TRBJ1-5 gives the whole variable domain DTGVSQNPRHKITKRGQNVTFRCDPISEHNRLYWYRQTLGQGPEFLTYFQNEAQLEKSRLLSDRFSAERPKGSFSTLEIQRTEQGDSAMYLCASSLTGGAQPQHFGDGTRLSIL.

This sequence joins TRBV18 and TRBJ2-7, with 9 positions matching TRBD2. The CDR3 runs 17 residues. With V trimmed by 2 bases and J by 6 bases, 14 bases remained unmatched. Germline assignment: CDR1 KGHSH and CDR2 LQKENI. The CDR3 bases are TGTGCCAGCTCACCAGTGCCTAGCGGGGCCACGGGGGGCGAGCAGTACTTC. Protein product: CASSPVPSGATGGEQYF.

The chain uses TRBV6-6 and TRBJ2-1; no clear D gene. The CDR3 sequence is 15 residues long. V dropped 5 bases and J dropped 1 base, with 12 bases sitting between them. The germline CDR1 and CDR2 sequences are MNHNY and SVGAGI (reference sequence). CDR3 region: CASSPSWGSYNEQFF. CDR3 DNA: TGTGCCAGCAGTCCTAGTTGGGGTTCCTACAATGAGCAGTTCTTC.

The chain links TRBV21-1 to TRBJ1-2; the D call of TRBD1 is as the table states it, not checked on the DNA. TRBV21-1 is noted as a pseudogene. This CDR3 spans 15 amino acids. The CDR3 here is CASSKGSDRAYGYTF. CDR3 DNA: TGTGCCAGCAGCAAAGGATCGGACAGGGCCTATGGCTACACCTTC.

The genes are TRBV7-3 and TRBJ2-1; 7 positions agree with TRBD2. V lost 3 bases to trimming and J lost 7 bases; unmatched junction nucleotides: 3. The CDR3 extends over 13 amino acids. In germline, CDR1 is SGHTA, CDR2 FQGTGA. Here the CDR3 DNA reads TGTGCCAGCAGCTTGGCGGGAGCGAATGAGCAGTTCTTC. Its translation is CASSLAGANEQFF.

V is TRBV6-5 and J is TRBJ2-7; perhaps TRBD1 as D (5 bases). V lost 2 bases and J lost 3, with 8 bases in between. The CDR3 runs to 13 residues. Germline values: CDR1 MNHEY, CDR2 SVGAGI. The DNA of the CDR3 is TGTGCCAGCAGTTACAGGGGTTTCTACGAGCAGTACTTC. Translating it yields CASSYRGFYEQYF.

The chain employs TRBV27 and TRBJ2-4; unclear D gene. The length of the CDR3 is 14 residues. CDR1 is MNHEY and CDR2 is SMNVEV in the germline V gene (reference sequence). With 6 bases removed from V and 1 base from J, the gap between germline ends came to 10 bases. Here the CDR3 DNA reads TGTGCCAGCAGCCAACCGGAGGCCAAAAACATTCAGTACTTC. Its protein is CASSQPEAKNIQYF.